The clone carrying this TCR beta chain has a single count. Repertoires were generated with immunoSEQ multiplex PCR, while TCRdb's copy carries only in-frame clones and drops some. The top ten hold roughly 5% of the sample, which has 55,000 to 75,000 clones, about 90% seen once. The sample belongs to a study of T cell responses to AZD1222 COVID-19 vaccine. This clonotype was sampled from an adult in good health. The sample consisted of peripheral blood, taken on day 0 of AZD1222 vaccination.

The CDR3 DNA sequence: TGTGCCAGCAGCGAGGACAGGGACAATGAAAAACTGTTTTTT. As protein: CASSEDRDNEKLFF. V and J are TRBV9 and TRBJ1-4; 8 nucleotides line up with TRBD1. V was clipped by 3 bases and J by 5 bases; unmatched bases: 3. CDR1 is SGDLS, CDR2 YYNGEE, per germline. The CDR3 is made up of 14 amino acids.